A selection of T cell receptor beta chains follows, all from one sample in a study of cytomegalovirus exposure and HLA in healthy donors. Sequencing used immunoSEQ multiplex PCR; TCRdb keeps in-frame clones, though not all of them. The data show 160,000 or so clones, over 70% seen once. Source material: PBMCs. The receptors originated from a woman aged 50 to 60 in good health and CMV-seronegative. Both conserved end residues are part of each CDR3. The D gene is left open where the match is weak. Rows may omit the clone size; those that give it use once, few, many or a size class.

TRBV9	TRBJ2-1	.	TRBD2	TGTGCCAGCAGCCTCGGGACTAGCGCCTTCAATGAGCAGTTCTTC	CASSLGTSAFNEQFF
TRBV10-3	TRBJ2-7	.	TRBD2	TGTGCCATCAGGCTTAGCGGGAACTCCTACGAGCAGTACTTC	CAIRLSGNSYEQYF
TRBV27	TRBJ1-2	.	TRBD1	TGTGCCAGCAGGGACAGGGGATACTATGGCTACACCTTC	CASRDRGYYGYTF
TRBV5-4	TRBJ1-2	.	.	TGTGCCAGCAGCCCTGACAGCTATGGCTACACCTTC	CASSPDSYGYTF
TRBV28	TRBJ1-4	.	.	TGTGCCAGCAGTTTATGGGGCAGGGCTTCCCTTAATGAAAAACTGTTTTTT	CASSLWGRASLNEKLFF
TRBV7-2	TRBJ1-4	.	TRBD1	TGTGCCAGCAGCTTTGACAGGGGAGATGAAAAACTGTTTTTT	CASSFDRGDEKLFF
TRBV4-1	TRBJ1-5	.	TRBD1	TGCGCCAGCAGCCAAGACCACCGGCCAGGGGGTCAGCCCCAGCATTTT	CASSQDHRPGGQPQHF
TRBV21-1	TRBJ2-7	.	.	TGTGCCAGCAGCAAAGCCGGTTTTGATCTGTACTTC	CASSKAGFDLYF
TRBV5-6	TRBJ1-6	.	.	TGTGCCAGCAGCCGACGGGGGAGCACCCAAGGTTCACCCCTCCACTTT	CASSRRGSTQGSPLHF
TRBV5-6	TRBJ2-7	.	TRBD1	TGTGCCAGCAGCTTGGCCCAGGGGGCCTACGAGCAGTACTTC	CASSLAQGAYEQYF
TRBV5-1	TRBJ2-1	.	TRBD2	TGCGCCAGCAGCAACCGACTAGCGGGAGAGCTGGAGCAGTTCTTC	CASSNRLAGELEQFF
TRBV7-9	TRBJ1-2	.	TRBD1	TGTGCCAGCAGCTTATTCCAAAAGGACAGGGAGGGATATGGCTACACCTTC	CASSLFQKDREGYGYTF
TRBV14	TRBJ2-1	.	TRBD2	TGTGCCAGCAGCCAGGGACTAGCGGTTTACAATGAGCAGTTCTTC	CASSQGLAVYNEQFF
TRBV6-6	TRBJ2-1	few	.	TGTGCCACCTACTTAGGGAGCTCCTACAATGAGCAGTTCTTC	CATYLGSSYNEQFF
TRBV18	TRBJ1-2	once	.	TGTGCCAGCTCACCACCAGCCGTCTTTGATGGCTACACCTTC	CASSPPAVFDGYTF
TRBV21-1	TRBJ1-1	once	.	TGTGCCAGCAGCAAAGGGGCCAATCCGAGCACTGAAGCTTTCTTT	CASSKGANPSTEAFF
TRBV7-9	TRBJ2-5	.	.	TGTGCCAGCAGCTTAGCGGAGGGACGAGAGACCCAGTACTTC	CASSLAEGRETQYF
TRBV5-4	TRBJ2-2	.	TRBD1	TGTGCCAGCAGCTTGGAGGGGGGACAGGGCTCCGGGGAGCTGTTTTTT	CASSLEGGQGSGELFF
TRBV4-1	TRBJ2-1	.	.	TGCGCCAGCAGCCAAGACCCGTACAATGAGCAGTTCTTC	CASSQDPYNEQFF
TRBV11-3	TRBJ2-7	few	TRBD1	TGTGCCAGCAGCTTAGGGGACAGTTCCTACGAGCAGTACTTC	CASSLGDSSYEQYF
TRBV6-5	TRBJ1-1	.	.	TGTGCCAGCACCCACCACAGGAACACTGAAGCTTTCTTT	CASTHHRNTEAFF
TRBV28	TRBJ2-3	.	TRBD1	TGTGCCAGCAGTCAGGGGGACAGGGTTGGTCACACAGATACGCAGTATTTT	CASSQGDRVGHTDTQYF
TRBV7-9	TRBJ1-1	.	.	TGTGCCAGCAGCTTAGGTGAGGCGGGGAGCACTGAAGCTTTCTTT	CASSLGEAGSTEAFF
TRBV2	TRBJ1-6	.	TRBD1	TGTGCCAGCAACGGACAGGGTGGAGTAATATCACCCCTCCACTTT	CASNGQGGVISPLHF
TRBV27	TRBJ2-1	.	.	TGTGCCAGCACCGATGCCGACGGCGGGTCCTCCTACAATGAGCAGTTCTTC	CASTDADGGSSYNEQFF
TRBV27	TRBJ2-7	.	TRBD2	TGTGCCAGCAGTCCGACCGGGACTAGCGGGACCTCCTACGAGCAGTACTTC	CASSPTGTSGTSYEQYF
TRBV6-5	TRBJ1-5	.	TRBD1	TGTGCCAGCAGGACAGGGAATAATCAGCCCCAGCATTTT	CASRTGNNQPQHF